This T cell receptor (beta chain) is from a study of T cells in Graves' hyperthyroidism and ophthalmopathy. RNA transcripts were the template for amplifying TCR beta CDR3 regions. The primer set for the first-round RT-PCR of the TCR CDR3 was HTBI. One entry per CDR3 protein, called by TCRdb with MiXCR from the multiplex PCR reads. The sample lists roughly 500,000 distinct CDR3 sequences; over 35% were seen once. Study outcomes and limitations: Blood samples included most of the expanded thyroid clonotypes exceeding 0.001. A model using 13 V-J features told ophthalmopathy apart from stable hyperthyroidism.

Those patients with uncontrolled infection, other autoimmune disease, pregnancy or lactation were excluded. Orbital computed tomography and thyroid ultrasound, together with serum TRAb and thyroxine and clinical symptoms, were used for diagnoses. With 5 bases clipped from V and 10 bases from J, the junction kept 8 bases outside the gene matches. From germline, CDR1 is SGHTA and CDR2 FQGNSA. There are 13 residues in the CDR3. Regarding this clonotype: The antigen is unknown.

The rearrangement links TRBV7-2 to TRBJ2-5; 9 bases fit TRBD1. The receptor was isolated from an adult woman with Graves' disease, either hyperthyroidism or ophthalmopathy (not recorded which). The sample comprised peripheral blood or thyroid tissue (not recorded which). The CDR3 region has the DNA TGTGCCAGCAGCCCTCGACAGGGGGGGGGCCAGTACTTC. The encoded protein is CASSPRQGGGQYF.